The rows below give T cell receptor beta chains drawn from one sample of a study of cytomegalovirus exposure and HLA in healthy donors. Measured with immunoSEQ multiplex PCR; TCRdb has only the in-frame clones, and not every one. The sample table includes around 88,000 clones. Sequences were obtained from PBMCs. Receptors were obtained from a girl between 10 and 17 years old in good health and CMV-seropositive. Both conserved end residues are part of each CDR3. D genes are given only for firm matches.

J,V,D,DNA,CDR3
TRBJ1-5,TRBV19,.,TGTGCCAGTAGCCCCTCCGGGGGGATGGTGTATCAGCCCCAGCATTTT,CASSPSGGMVYQPQHF
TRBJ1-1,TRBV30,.,TGTGCCTGGAGACGCAAACTGGGGGCGAGCACTGAAGCTTTCTTT,CAWRRKLGASTEAFF
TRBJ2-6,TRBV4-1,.,TGCGCCAGTAGCGTCGCTGGGGCCAACGTCCTGACTTTC,CASSVAGANVLTF
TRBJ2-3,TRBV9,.,TGTGCCAGCAGCGTAGCGGGAATCAGCACAGATACGCAGTATTTT,CASSVAGISTDTQYF
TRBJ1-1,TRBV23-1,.,TGCGCCAGCAGTCAAAACAGATCGGTCGGAGCTTTCTTT,CASSQNRSVGAFF
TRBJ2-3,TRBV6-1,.,TGTGCCAGCAGCCTGGAGACAGGCTCCGATACGCAGTATTTT,CASSLETGSDTQYF
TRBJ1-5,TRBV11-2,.,TGTGCCAGCAGCTTAGGGTCAGGTGGTCAGCCCCAGCATTTT,CASSLGSGGQPQHF
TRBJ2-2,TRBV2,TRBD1,TGTGCCAGCACTGGGACAGCGAACACCGGGGAGCTGTTTTTT,CASTGTANTGELFF
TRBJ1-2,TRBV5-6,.,TGTGCCAGCAGCTTGCGGGGTGGGATGGAGGGCTACACCTTC,CASSLRGGMEGYTF
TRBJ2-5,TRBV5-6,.,TGTGCCAGCAGCTTGGGCCAGGCTACCCAGTACTTC,CASSLGQATQYF